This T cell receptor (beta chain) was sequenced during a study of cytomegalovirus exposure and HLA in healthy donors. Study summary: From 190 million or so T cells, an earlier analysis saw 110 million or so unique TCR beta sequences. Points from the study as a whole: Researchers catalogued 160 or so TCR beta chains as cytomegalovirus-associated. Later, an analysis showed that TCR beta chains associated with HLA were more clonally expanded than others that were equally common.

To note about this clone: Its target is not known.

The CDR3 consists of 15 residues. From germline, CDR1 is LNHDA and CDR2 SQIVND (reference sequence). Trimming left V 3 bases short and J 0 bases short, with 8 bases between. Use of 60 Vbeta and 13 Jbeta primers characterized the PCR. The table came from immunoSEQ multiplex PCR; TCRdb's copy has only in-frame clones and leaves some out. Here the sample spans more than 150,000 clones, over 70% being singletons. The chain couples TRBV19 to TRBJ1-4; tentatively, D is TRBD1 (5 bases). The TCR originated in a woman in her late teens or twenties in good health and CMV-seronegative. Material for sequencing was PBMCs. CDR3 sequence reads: CASSIGGATNEKLFF. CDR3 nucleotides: TGTGCCAGTAGTATTGGAGGGGCAACTAATGAAAAACTGTTTTTT.